These 13 T cell receptor beta chains came from one sample sequenced in a study of cytomegalovirus exposure and HLA in healthy donors. 13 Jbeta primers and 60 Vbeta primers were used for the PCR. Only in-frame clones appear in the TCRdb table, and some are missing; sequencing was by immunoSEQ multiplex PCR. The data show over 150,000 clones, with under 80% seen just once and roughly 13% held by the top ten. The material sequenced was PBMCs. These receptors originate from a woman in her forties or fifties in good health and CMV-seropositive.

A few counts support this clone. The CDR3 bases are TGTGCCAGCAGTGAAGCGAGAAGCACAGATACGCAGTATTTT. It specifies CASSEARSTDTQYF. J is TRBJ2-3 and V is TRBV6-1; D is unclear. V lost 0 bases and J lost 0, with 4 bases in between. The germline V gene has CDR1 MNHNS and CDR2 SASEGT. The CDR3 has 14 residues.

DNA for the CDR3: TGTGCCAGCAGCGCTCGACATGGGGCGCCTGAAGCTTTCTTT. It specifies CASSARHGAPEAFF. This chain connects TRBV7-8 to TRBJ1-1, with a tentative D call TRBD1 (5 bases). This CDR3 has 14 amino acids. Trimming took 5 bases from V and 6 from J, leaving 16 bases between them. The germline V gene has CDR1 SGHVS and CDR2 FQNEAQ.

The genes are TRBV11-2 and TRBJ1-4; TRBD1 matches 10 bases. Germline V gene lookup returns CDR1 SGHAT and CDR2 FQNNGV. J lost 4 bases, V lost 6 bases, and 11 bases had no gene match. This CDR3 comprises 17 residues. In nucleotides, the CDR3 is TGTGCCAGCAGGATACCGGGACAGGGGCTATTTAATGAAAAACTGTTTTTT. This translates into CASRIPGQGLFNEKLFF.

The genes are TRBV20-1 and TRBJ1-2; perhaps TRBD1 as D (5 bases). Germline CDR1 is DFQATT and CDR2 is SNEGSKA (reference sequence). The CDR3 spans 11 residues. Trimming took off 6 bases at V and 2 bases at J, with 7 bases between the two ends. The CDR3 spells CSASGNYGYTF. As DNA, the CDR3 is TGCAGTGCCTCAGGGAACTATGGCTACACCTTC.

The chain joins TRBV4-1 to TRBJ1-4; no firm D call. V was clipped by 0 bases and J by 0 bases, with 14 bases between them. The CDR3 totals 18 residues. Germline V gene data show CDR1 as MGHRA and CDR2 as YSYEKL. CDR3 nucleotides: TGCGCCAGCAGCCAAGATCCGGGGTTAAGTGCAACTAATGAAAAACTGTTTTTT. Translated, it gives CASSQDPGLSATNEKLFF.

This CDR3 is CASSQLGNYGYTF. The CDR3, as DNA: TGTGCCAGCTCGCAACTCGGGAACTATGGCTACACCTTC. The rearrangement uses TRBV18 and TRBJ1-2; D unresolved. V lost 6 bases, J lost 2 bases, and 10 bases lay in between. The germline V gene encodes CDR1 KGHSH and CDR2 LQKENI. The CDR3 loop spans 13 amino acids.

The V and J genes are TRBV6-1 and TRBJ2-3; possible D gene TRBD1, 6 bases. The germline gives CDR1 MNHNS, CDR2 SASEGT. The CDR3 runs 15 residues. V lost 4 bases and J 5 bases, leaving 16 bases between the germline ends. The CDR3 nucleotides read TGTGCCAGCAGTGGCCCCGGCAGGGGAAGAGATACGCAGTATTTT. Protein: CASSGPGRGRDTQYF.

The chain carries TRBV27 and TRBJ1-1, with D maybe TRBD1 (6 bases). The CDR3 spans 15 residues. V gave up 3 bases and J gave up 3 bases, with 14 bases separating them. Germline-derived CDR1 and CDR2 are MNHEY and SMNVEV (reference sequence). Here the CDR3 DNA reads TGTGCCAGCAGTTTCTTGGGACAAACTCACACTGAAGCTTTCTTT. It is translated as CASSFLGQTHTEAFF.

V and J are TRBV4-1 and TRBJ1-3; 8 bases are a match to TRBD1. CDR1 MGHRA and CDR2 YSYEKL come from the germline V gene. Germline trimming cut 1 base from V and 2 bases from J; bases unmatched to any gene: 4. The CDR3 is 16 amino acids. The CDR3 loop is CASSQAQGAAGNTIYF. The CDR3 nucleotides read TGCGCCAGCAGCCAAGCCCAGGGGGCGGCTGGAAACACCATATATTTT.

This chain connects TRBV30 to TRBJ1-3; D not certain. Germline loops: CDR1 GTSNPN, CDR2 SVGIG (reference sequence). V lost 2 bases and J lost 2, with 13 bases in between. The CDR3 is made up of 15 amino acids. Here the CDR3 DNA reads TGTGCCTGGAGTTTTGGAGGCATCCCTGGAAACACCATATATTTT. Protein product: CAWSFGGIPGNTIYF.

This clone was observed a few times. This chain uses TRBV2 with TRBJ2-3; 11 bases are a match to TRBD2. V was pared by 5 bases and J by 4 bases, with 8 bases of the junction left unmatched. Germline lookup yields CDR1 SNHLY and CDR2 FYNNEI. The length of the CDR3 is 16 residues. The CDR3 region has the DNA TGTGCCAGCAGTCTAGCGGGGGGCCCTAGGGCAGATACGCAGTATTTT. Translating gives CASSLAGGPRADTQYF.

The CDR3 loop reads CASSLGGFGNTIYF. The CDR3 DNA sequence: TGTGCCAGCAGTTTAGGGGGCTTTGGAAACACCATATATTTT. This chain uses TRBV27 with TRBJ1-3, with D perhaps TRBD1 (6 bases). CDR1 and CDR2 (germline): MNHEY, SMNVEV (reference sequence). V shed 2 bases and J shed 3 bases, with 8 bases lying between them. This CDR3 has 14 amino acids.

The chain has TRBV30 and TRBJ1-5, with D perhaps matching TRBD1 (5 bases). Trimming cost V 2 bases and J 5 bases, with 10 bases left between them. The CDR3 totals 13 residues. Germline-derived CDR1 and CDR2 are GTSNPN and SVGIG (reference sequence). In nucleotides, the CDR3 is TGTGCCTGGAGTATGGGGGGGGATCAGCCCCAGCATTTT. This sequence encodes CAWSMGGDQPQHF.